These 22 T cell receptor beta chains were all obtained from the same sample, sequenced in a study of vaccination and CD4 T cells after COVID-19. At the Johns Hopkins FTIC core, DNA taken from cultured CD4+ T cells was sequenced by way of the Oncomine TCR Beta short-read assay. TCRdb used MiXCR to reprocess the PCR reads, holding one entry per CDR3 protein. The sample contains about 11,000 distinct CDR3 sequences, roughly 50% of which appear only once. Treatment given: approximately 9-day PBMC culture with coronavirus spike peptide pools or control peptides (ViraFEST assay). Which antigens these TCRs recognize remains unknown. The sequencing sample was made of CD4+ T cells from blood, cultured in vitro. The origin of the receptors is a human donor who had recovered from COVID-19.

The genes are TRBV7-2 and TRBJ1-5; D is undetermined. The CDR3 extends over 13 amino acids. Germline V lookup: CDR1 SGHTA, CDR2 FQGNSA. V lost 1 base and J lost 7, with 8 bases in between. This CDR3 is CASSLESFQPQHF. Written as DNA, the CDR3 is TGTGCCAGCAGCTTAGAGTCTTTCCAGCCCCAGCATTTT. Full variable domain (rest looked up from reference TRBV7-2 and TRBJ1-5): GAGVSQSPSNKVTEKGKDVELRCDPISGHTALYWYRQSLGQGLEFLIYFQGNSAPDKSGLPSDRFSAERTGGSVSTLTIQRTQQEDSAVYLCASSLESFQPQHFGDGTRLSIL.

This clonotype was counted once. V gene TRBV4-3 combines with J gene TRBJ2-3; D possibly corresponds to TRBD2 (6 bases). CDR3 length: 17 amino acids. Germline V gene sequence: CDR1 LGHNA, CDR2 YSLEER. V was shortened by 1 base and J by 0 bases, with 14 bases between the two germline ends. In DNA form, the CDR3 reads TGCGCCAGCAGCCAAGTGGGTAGGGACTCTAGCACAGATACGCAGTATTTT. Translated, it gives CASSQVGRDSSTDTQYF.

This clonotype has more than one count but fewer than ten. This chain joins TRBV20-1 and TRBJ2-2; 10 bases match TRBD2. Unmatched junction bases numbered 4, after V lost 3 bases and J lost 3 bases. The germline V gene has CDR1 DFQATT and CDR2 SNEGSKA (reference sequence). The CDR3 sequence is 15 residues long. The CDR3 DNA reads as TGCAGTGCTAGTAAGCGGGAGGGATACACCGGGGAGCTGTTTTTT. This sequence encodes CSASKREGYTGELFF.

This clonotype was observed a few times. The chain recombines TRBV5-6 with TRBJ1-2, with D tentatively TRBD1 (5 bases). Germline CDR1 is SGHDT and CDR2 is YYEEEE. This CDR3 has 13 residues. V was pared by 0 bases and J by 5 bases, with 8 bases between. The CDR3 region has the DNA TGTGCCAGCAGCTTGGTGTCAGGGTATGGCTACACCTTC. Its translation: CASSLVSGYGYTF.

V usage is TRBV7-9 and J usage is TRBJ2-7; possibly TRBD2 for D (5 bases). V gave up 0 bases and J gave up 3 bases, with 9 bases separating them. The CDR3 totals 14 residues. Germline CDR1 is SEHNR and CDR2 is FQNEAQ (reference sequence). This CDR3 reads CASSLASGYYEQYF. The CDR3 DNA reads TGTGCCAGCAGCTTAGCCAGCGGTTACTACGAGCAGTACTTC.

The V gene is TRBV6-1, the J gene TRBJ2-5, with D possibly matching TRBD1 (5 bases). This CDR3 spans 14 amino acids. Trimming left V 6 bases short and J 1 base short, with 12 bases between. Germline-derived CDR1 and CDR2 are MNHNS and SASEGT. In DNA form, the CDR3 reads TGTGCCAGCAGGAACAGGTTTGCCCAAGAGACCCAGTACTTC. This gives the protein CASRNRFAQETQYF.

The chain couples TRBV7-6 to TRBJ2-3, with 10 bases matching TRBD2. The CDR3 covers 17 residues. Germline CDR1 reads SGHVS; CDR2 reads FNYEAQ. The ends lost 5 bases at V and 1 base at J; junction bases unmatched: 9. The CDR3 loop is CASSPAGGTRGTDTQYF. CDR3 in DNA: TGTGCCAGCAGCCCAGCGGGAGGGACTAGAGGCACAGATACGCAGTATTTT.

This clonotype was seen a few times. The chain carries TRBV27 and TRBJ2-1; 8 bases fit TRBD1. Unmatched junction bases numbered 8, after V lost 5 bases and J lost 5 bases. The CDR3 has 15 residues. CDR1 is MNHEY and CDR2 is SMNVEV in the germline V gene (reference sequence). Here the CDR3 reads CASSLSRQGNNEQFF. DNA for the CDR3: TGTGCCAGCAGTCTCTCCAGACAGGGGAACAATGAGCAGTTCTTC.

This chain connects TRBV24-1 to TRBJ2-3; tentative D call: TRBD2 (6 bases). Germline loops: CDR1 KGHDR, CDR2 SFDVKD. V lost 6 bases, J lost 0 bases, and 18 bases lay in between. The CDR3 is 17 amino acids. CDR3 sequence reads: CATSKLGTAASTDTQYF. As DNA, the CDR3 is TGTGCCACCAGTAAACTAGGGACTGCAGCTAGCACAGATACGCAGTATTTT.

This clonotype was observed a few times. This chain connects TRBV27 to TRBJ2-2, with D hard to call. Per the germline V gene, CDR1 is MNHEY and CDR2 is SMNVEV (reference sequence). The ends were cut back, 3 bases at V and 5 bases at J, with 7 bases in the middle. The CDR3 is made up of 13 amino acids. The CDR3 nucleotides read TGTGCCAGCAGTTTCCGCCCGACCGGGGAGCTGTTTTTT. Translating it yields CASSFRPTGELFF.

The V gene is TRBV19, the J gene TRBJ2-4; 14 nucleotides line up with TRBD2. The junction had 5 bases not matched to a gene; V was cut back by 5 bases and J by 8 bases. This CDR3 is built from 15 residues. CDR1 LNHDA and CDR2 SQIVND come from the germline V gene (reference sequence). The CDR3 is CASSSGLAGADIQYF. The CDR3, as DNA: TGTGCCAGTAGTTCGGGACTAGCGGGGGCGGACATTCAGTACTTC. Using reference TRBV19 and TRBJ2-4 for the parts outside the CDR3, the full variable domain is DGGITQSPKYLFRKEGQNVTLSCEQNLNHDAMYWYRQDPGQGLRLIYYSQIVNDFQKGDIAEGYSVSREKKESFPLTVTSAQKNPTAFYLCASSSGLAGADIQYFGAGTRLSVL.

The CDR3 sequence: CASSLSRAVRLLKPLLEQYF. DNA for the CDR3: TGTGCCAGCAGTTTAAGTCGCGCGGTCCGCCTACTTAAACCGCTCCTCGAGCAGTACTTC. The chain carries TRBV28 and TRBJ2-7; D is ambiguous. Germline CDR1 is MDHEN and CDR2 is SYDVKM. Trimming removed 2 bases from V and 6 bases from J, with 32 bases in between. This CDR3 is built from 20 residues.

V and J are TRBV30 and TRBJ2-5; 9 positions agree with TRBD1. The V gene's germline CDR1 is GTSNPN and CDR2 SVGIG (reference sequence). This CDR3 has 15 amino acids. V dropped 2 bases and J dropped 3; count of bases not matched to a gene: 7. CDR3 DNA: TGTGCCTGGAGTATGGGACAGGGATCGGAAGAGACCCAGTACTTC. Its protein product is CAWSMGQGSEETQYF.

The V and J genes are TRBV19 and TRBJ1-5; D gene ambiguous. Germline CDR1 and CDR2: LNHDA and SQIVND (reference sequence). CDR3 length: 13 residues. Deletions cut 1 base from V and 9 bases from J, with 10 bases between. CDR3 bases: TGTGCCAGTAGTATAGGCGGCCCTGGGCCCCAGCATTTT. Its protein product is CASSIGGPGPQHF.

The genes are TRBV27 and TRBJ2-7; D remains ambiguous. The CDR3 sequence is 10 residues long. The V gene lost 8 bases and the J gene lost 2 bases, with 4 bases spanning the gap. The V gene's germline CDR1 is MNHEY and CDR2 SMNVEV (reference sequence). The CDR3 nucleotides are TGTGCCAGCGGAACCTACGAGCAGTACTTC. This translates into CASGTYEQYF.

The table lists this clonotype with a few counts. The chain has TRBV7-8 and TRBJ2-5; no reliable D call. V lost 0 bases and J 2 bases, leaving 4 bases between the germline ends. This CDR3 region has 13 residues. The germline V gene has CDR1 SGHVS and CDR2 FQNEAQ. CDR3 DNA: TGTGCCAGCAGCTTAGCGACACAAGAGACCCAGTACTTC. It codes for CASSLATQETQYF.

The chain joins TRBV2 to TRBJ2-5, with TRBD1 identical over 7 bases. The V gene end was trimmed by 6 bases and the J gene end by 3 bases; junction bases not matched to a gene: 1. The CDR3 has 12 residues. CDR1 is SNHLY, CDR2 FYNNEI, per germline. CDR3 region: CASSTGEETQYF. The DNA of the CDR3 is TGTGCCAGCAGCACAGGGGAAGAGACCCAGTACTTC.

This chain uses TRBV7-6 with TRBJ2-1; 10 nucleotides match TRBD2. V was pared by 1 base and J by 1 base, with 7 bases of the junction left unmatched. Germline V gene data show CDR1 as SGHVS and CDR2 as FNYEAQ. The CDR3 runs to 18 residues. The CDR3 nucleotides read TGTGCCAGCAGCTTAGGAGCGGGAGGGCCCCTTTCCTACAATGAGCAGTTCTTC. Protein sequence: CASSLGAGGPLSYNEQFF. Using reference TRBV7-6 and TRBJ2-1 for the parts outside the CDR3, the full variable domain is GAGVSQSPRYKVTKRGQDVALRCDPISGHVSLYWYRQALGQGPEFLTYFNYEAQQDKSGLPNDRFSAERPEGSISTLTIQRTEQRDSAMYRCASSLGAGGPLSYNEQFFGPGTRLTVL.

The chain employs TRBV3-1 and TRBJ2-1; no firm D call. With 4 bases removed from V and 0 bases from J, the gap between germline ends came to 16 bases. Germline V lookup: CDR1 LGHDT, CDR2 YNNKEL (reference sequence). This CDR3 region has 17 residues. The CDR3 loop reads CASSLRPRRSSYNEQFF. For the CDR3, the DNA is TGTGCCAGCAGCCTAAGACCCCGGCGGAGCTCCTACAATGAGCAGTTCTTC.

The rearrangement links TRBV7-2 to TRBJ1-3; D call uncertain. This CDR3 is built from 14 residues. Germline CDR1 SGHTA, CDR2 FQGNSA. With 5 bases removed from V and 5 bases from J, the gap between germline ends came to 13 bases. Here the CDR3 reads CASSPPGRRNTIYF. CDR3 DNA: TGTGCCAGCAGCCCCCCTGGCAGGCGAAACACCATATATTTT.

The rearrangement joins TRBV6-1 to TRBJ1-2; 10 bases are a match to TRBD1. CDR3 length: 15 amino acids. Trimming cost V 6 bases and J 0 bases; bases outside gene matches: 4. Germline assignment: CDR1 MNHNS and CDR2 SASEGT. DNA of the CDR3: TGTGCCAGCAGCCAGGGACAGGGGACTAACTATGGCTACACCTTC. This sequence encodes CASSQGQGTNYGYTF.

The chain combines TRBV5-8 with TRBJ1-2; D gene ambiguous. Germline V lookup: CDR1 SGHTS, CDR2 YDEGEE. CDR3 length: 11 amino acids. Deletions cut 1 base from V and 2 bases from J, with 0 bases between. CDR3 loop: CASSLNYGYTF. The DNA for the CDR3 is TGTGCCAGCAGCTTGAACTATGGCTACACCTTC.